The clone carrying this T cell receptor beta chain was recorded a few times. This specimen comes from a study of OX40 agonist ivuxolimab in advanced cancers. Assay: immunoSEQ multiplex PCR; the TCRdb copy retains only in-frame clones and omits some. The sample has 14,000 or so clones, about 75% seen once. CDR1 is SGDLS, CDR2 YYNGEE, per germline. Trimming took 3 bases from V and 5 from J; bases not matched to a gene: 10. There are 17 residues in the CDR3. The clonotype comes from an adult with an advanced solid tumor such as melanoma, head and neck, liver or kidney cancer. The sample here was CD4+ or CD8+ T cells sorted from blood, taken in a trial of the OX40 agonist ivuxolimab. J is TRBJ2-1 and V is TRBV9, with 11 bases matching TRBD2. In DNA form, the CDR3 reads TGTGCCAGCAGCGAGGGTGCTGGGACTAGCGGAAACAATGAGCAGTTCTTC. It specifies CASSEGAGTSGNNEQFF.